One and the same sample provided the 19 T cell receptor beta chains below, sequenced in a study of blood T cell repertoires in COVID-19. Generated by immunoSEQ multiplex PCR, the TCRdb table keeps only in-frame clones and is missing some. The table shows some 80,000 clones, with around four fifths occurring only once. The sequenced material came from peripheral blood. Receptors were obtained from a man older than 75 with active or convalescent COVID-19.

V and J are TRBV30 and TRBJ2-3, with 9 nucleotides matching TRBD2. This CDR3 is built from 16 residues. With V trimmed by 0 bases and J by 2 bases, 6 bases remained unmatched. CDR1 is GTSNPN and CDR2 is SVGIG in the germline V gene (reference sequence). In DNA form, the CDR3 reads TGTGCCTGGAGTGTTCCGGGACTAGCTAACACAGATACGCAGTATTTT. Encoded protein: CAWSVPGLANTDTQYF.

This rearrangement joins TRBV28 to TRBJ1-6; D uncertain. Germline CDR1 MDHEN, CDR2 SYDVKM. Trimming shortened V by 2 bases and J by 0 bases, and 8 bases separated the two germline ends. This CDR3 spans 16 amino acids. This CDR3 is CASSLQASSYNSPLHF. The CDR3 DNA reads TGTGCCAGCAGTTTACAGGCGAGCTCCTATAATTCACCCCTCCACTTT. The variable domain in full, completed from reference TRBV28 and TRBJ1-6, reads DVKVTQSSRYLVKRTGEKVFLECVQDMDHENMFWYRQDPGLGLRLIYFSYDVKMKEKGDIPEGYSVSREKKERFSLILESASTNQTSMYLCASSLQASSYNSPLHFGNGTRLTVT.

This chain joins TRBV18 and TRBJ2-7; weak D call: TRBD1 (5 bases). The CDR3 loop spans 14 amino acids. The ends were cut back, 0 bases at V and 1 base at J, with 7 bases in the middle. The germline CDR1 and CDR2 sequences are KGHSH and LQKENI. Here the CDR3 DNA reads TGTGCCAGCTCACCACCAGGGGAATCCTACGAGCAGTACGTC. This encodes CASSPPGESYEQYV.

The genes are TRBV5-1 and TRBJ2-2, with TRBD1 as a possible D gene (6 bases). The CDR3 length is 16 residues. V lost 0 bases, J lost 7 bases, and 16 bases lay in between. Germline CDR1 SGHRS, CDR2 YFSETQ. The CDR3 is CASSLALRGAGGELFF. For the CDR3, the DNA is TGCGCCAGCAGCTTGGCTCTCAGGGGCGCAGGCGGGGAGCTGTTTTTT.

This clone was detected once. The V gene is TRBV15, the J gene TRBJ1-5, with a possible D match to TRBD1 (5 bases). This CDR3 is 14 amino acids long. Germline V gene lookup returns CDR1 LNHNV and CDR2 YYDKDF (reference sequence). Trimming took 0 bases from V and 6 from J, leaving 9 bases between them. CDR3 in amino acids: CATSREGVSQPQHF. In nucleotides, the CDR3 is TGTGCCACCAGCAGAGAAGGGGTTTCTCAGCCCCAGCATTTT.

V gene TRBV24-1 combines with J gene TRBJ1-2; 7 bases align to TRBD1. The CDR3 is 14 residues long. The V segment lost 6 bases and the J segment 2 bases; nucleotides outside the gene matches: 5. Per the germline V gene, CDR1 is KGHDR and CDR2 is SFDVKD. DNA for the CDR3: TGTGCCACCAGTACGGGCAGGGGGAACTATGGCTACACCTTC. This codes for CATSTGRGNYGYTF.

CDR3 in DNA: TGTGCCAGCAGTACTCTAGCGGGGGGGCCCCAAGAGACCCAGTACTTC. It translates to CASSTLAGGPQETQYF. V and J are TRBV2 and TRBJ2-5, with TRBD2 identical over 12 bases. Germline loops: CDR1 SNHLY, CDR2 FYNNEI. The J segment lost 1 base and the V segment lost 5 bases, leaving 5 bases of the junction unmatched. The CDR3 runs to 16 residues.

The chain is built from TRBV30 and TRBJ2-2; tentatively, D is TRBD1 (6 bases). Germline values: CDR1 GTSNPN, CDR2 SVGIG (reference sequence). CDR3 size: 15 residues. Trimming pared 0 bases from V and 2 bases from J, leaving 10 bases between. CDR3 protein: CAWSVIQGNTGELFF. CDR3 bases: TGTGCCTGGAGTGTAATACAGGGTAACACCGGGGAGCTGTTTTTT.

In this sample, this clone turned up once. The CDR3 nucleotides are TGTGCCAGTAGTATAGATCCGTCACAGAACGCCTACGAGCAGTACGTC. Translated, it gives CASSIDPSQNAYEQYV. The chain is built from TRBV19 and TRBJ2-7; D not certain. The germline CDR1 and CDR2 sequences are LNHDA and SQIVND (reference sequence). Trimming left V 0 bases short and J 2 bases short, with 14 bases between. The length of the CDR3 is 16 residues.

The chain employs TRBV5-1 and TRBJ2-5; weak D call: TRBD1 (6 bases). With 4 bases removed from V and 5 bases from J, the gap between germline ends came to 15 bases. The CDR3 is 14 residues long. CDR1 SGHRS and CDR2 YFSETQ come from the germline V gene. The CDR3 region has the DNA TGCGCCAGCAGCGCCCAACAGGGTACGGAGACCCAGTACTTC. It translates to CASSAQQGTETQYF.

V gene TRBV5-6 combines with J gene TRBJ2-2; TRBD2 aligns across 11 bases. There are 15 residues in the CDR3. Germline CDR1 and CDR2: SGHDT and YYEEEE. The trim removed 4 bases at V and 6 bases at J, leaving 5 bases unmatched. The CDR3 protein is CASSSSGRAPGELFF. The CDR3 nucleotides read TGTGCCAGCAGCAGTAGCGGGAGGGCCCCCGGGGAGCTGTTTTTT.

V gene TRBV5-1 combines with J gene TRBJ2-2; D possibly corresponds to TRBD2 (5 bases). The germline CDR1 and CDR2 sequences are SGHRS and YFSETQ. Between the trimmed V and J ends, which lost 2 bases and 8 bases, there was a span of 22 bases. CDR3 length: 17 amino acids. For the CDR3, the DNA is TGCGCCAGCAGCTTTATGGACTCACGGGAAAACGCGGGGGAGCTGTTTTTT. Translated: CASSFMDSRENAGELFF.

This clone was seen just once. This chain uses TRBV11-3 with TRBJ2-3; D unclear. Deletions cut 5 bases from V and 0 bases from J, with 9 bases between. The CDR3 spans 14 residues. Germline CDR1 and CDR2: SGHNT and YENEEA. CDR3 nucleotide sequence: TGTGCCAGCAGCCGTCTGACTAGCACAGATACGCAGTATTTT. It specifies CASSRLTSTDTQYF. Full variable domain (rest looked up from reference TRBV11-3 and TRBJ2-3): EAGVVQSPRYKIIEKKQPVAFWCNPISGHNTLYWYLQNLGQGPELLIRYENEEAVDDSQLPKDRFSAERLKGVDSTLKIQPAELGDSAVYLCASSRLTSTDTQYFGPGTRLTVL.

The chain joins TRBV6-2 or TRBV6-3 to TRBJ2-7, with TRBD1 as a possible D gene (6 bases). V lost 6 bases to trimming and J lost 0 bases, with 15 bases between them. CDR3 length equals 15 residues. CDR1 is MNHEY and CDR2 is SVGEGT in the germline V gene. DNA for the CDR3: TGTGCCAGCAGCCGAGTACAGGGAGCCTCCTACGAGCAGTACGTC. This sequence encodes CASSRVQGASYEQYV.

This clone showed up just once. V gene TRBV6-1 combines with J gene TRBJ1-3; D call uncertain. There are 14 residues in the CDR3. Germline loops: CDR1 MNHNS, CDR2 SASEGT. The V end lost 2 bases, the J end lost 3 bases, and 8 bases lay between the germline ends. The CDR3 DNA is TGTGCCAGCAGTGAATATGTTCTTGGAAACACCATATATTTT. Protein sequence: CASSEYVLGNTIYF.

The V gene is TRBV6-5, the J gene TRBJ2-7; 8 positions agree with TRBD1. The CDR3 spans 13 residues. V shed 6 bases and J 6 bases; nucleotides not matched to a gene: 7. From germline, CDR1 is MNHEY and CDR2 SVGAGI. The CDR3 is CASRRTGNGEQYV. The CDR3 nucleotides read TGTGCCAGCAGACGGACAGGGAACGGCGAGCAGTACGTC.

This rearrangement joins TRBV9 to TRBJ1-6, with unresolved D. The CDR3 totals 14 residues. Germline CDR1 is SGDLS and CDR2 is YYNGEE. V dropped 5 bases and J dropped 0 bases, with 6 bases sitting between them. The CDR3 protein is CASSLYSYNSPLHF. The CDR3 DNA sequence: TGTGCCAGCAGTCTATACTCCTATAATTCACCCCTCCACTTT.

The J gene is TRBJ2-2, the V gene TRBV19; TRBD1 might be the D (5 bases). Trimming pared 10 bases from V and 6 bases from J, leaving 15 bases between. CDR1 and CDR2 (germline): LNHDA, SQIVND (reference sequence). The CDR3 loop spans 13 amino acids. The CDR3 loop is CATIGRVPGELFF. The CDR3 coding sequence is TGTGCCACCATTGGCAGGGTTCCCGGGGAGCTGTTTTTT. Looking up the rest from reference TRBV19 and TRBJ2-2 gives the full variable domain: DGGITQSPKYLFRKEGQNVTLSCEQNLNHDAMYWYRQDPGQGLRLIYYSQIVNDFQKGDIAEGYSVSREKKESFPLTVTSAQKNPTAFYLCATIGRVPGELFFGEGSRLTVL.

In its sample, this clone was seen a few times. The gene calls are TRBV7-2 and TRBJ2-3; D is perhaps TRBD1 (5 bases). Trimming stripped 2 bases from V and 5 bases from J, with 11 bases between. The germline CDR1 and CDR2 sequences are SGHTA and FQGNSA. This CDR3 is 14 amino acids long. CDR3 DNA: TGTGCCAGCAGCTTATCAGGGATTGAAGATACGCAGTATTTT. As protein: CASSLSGIEDTQYF. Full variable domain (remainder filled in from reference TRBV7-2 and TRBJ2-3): GAGVSQSPSNKVTEKGKDVELRCDPISGHTALYWYRQSLGQGLEFLIYFQGNSAPDKSGLPSDRFSAERTGGSVSTLTIQRTQQEDSAVYLCASSLSGIEDTQYFGPGTRLTVL.